Given below is one T cell receptor beta chain in context. Its cognate antigen is unknown. The entry originates in a study of cytomegalovirus exposure and HLA in healthy donors. Findings of the study overall: Cytomegalovirus-associated TCR beta chains were listed, numbering 150 to 200.

Germline CDR1 reads MGHRA; CDR2 reads YSYEKL. V lost 4 bases, J lost 4 bases, and 7 bases lay in between. This CDR3 is 13 amino acids long. PCR primers comprised 60 Vbeta and 13 Jbeta primers. Sequencing used immunoSEQ multiplex PCR; TCRdb keeps in-frame clones, though not all of them. Altogether around 200,000 clones are present, around 89% being singletons, with the ten largest covering roughly 1%. The chain couples TRBV4-1 to TRBJ2-2; the D gene is possibly TRBD2 (5 bases). The material sequenced was PBMCs. The source of this sequence is a woman aged 18-29 years in good health and CMV-seronegative. The CDR3 region has the DNA TGCGCCAGCAGCCCCGAGGGCACCGGGGAGCTGTTTTTT. As protein: CASSPEGTGELFF.